This section outlines one TCR beta chain sequence together with its context. The sample is drawn from a study of blood T cell repertoires in COVID-19. Study-wide context: Some COVID-19 samples were acute and others convalescent; all came from the United States, Italy and Spain. The cDNA or gDNA used as material had been derived from T cells, B-cell-depleted T cells, or PBMCs.

Original analysis: By means of reference gene primer amplification, nucleated cell counts were estimated. Sequenced by immunoSEQ multiplex PCR; TCRdb stores in-frame clones only, minus some. That table supplies the V and J calls and clone size; D and trimming were determined from the DNA. The table shows under 55,000 clones, with roughly 85% occurring only once. The CDR3 is 13 residues long. CDR1 and CDR2 from the germline V gene are KGHSH and LQKENI. V lost 4 bases, J lost 2 bases, and 8 bases lay in between. The receptor's source is a human donor in a cohort sampled during active COVID-19. Sequenced input: peripheral blood. This chain links TRBV18 with TRBJ2-5; D is ambiguous. DNA of the CDR3: TGTGCCAGCTCACAGACATTGCAAGAGACCCAGTACTTC. Translating gives CASSQTLQETQYF.